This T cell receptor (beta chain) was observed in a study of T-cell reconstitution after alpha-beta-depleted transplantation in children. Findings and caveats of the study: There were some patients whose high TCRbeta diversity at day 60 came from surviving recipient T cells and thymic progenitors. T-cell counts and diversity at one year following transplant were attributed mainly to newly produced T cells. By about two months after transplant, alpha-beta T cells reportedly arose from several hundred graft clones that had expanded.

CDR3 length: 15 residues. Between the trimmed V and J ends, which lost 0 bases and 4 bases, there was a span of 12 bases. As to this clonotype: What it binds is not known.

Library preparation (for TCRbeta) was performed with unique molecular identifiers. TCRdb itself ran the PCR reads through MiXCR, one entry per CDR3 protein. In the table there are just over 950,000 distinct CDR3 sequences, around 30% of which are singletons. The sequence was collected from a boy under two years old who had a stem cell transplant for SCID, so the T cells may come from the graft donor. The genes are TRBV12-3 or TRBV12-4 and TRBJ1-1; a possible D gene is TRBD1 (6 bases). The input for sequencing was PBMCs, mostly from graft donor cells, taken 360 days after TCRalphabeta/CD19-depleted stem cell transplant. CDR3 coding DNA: TGTGCCAGCAGTTTAGCTTTCGACAGGTTCACTGAAGCTTTCTTT. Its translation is CASSLAFDRFTEAFF.